This is a list of T cell receptor beta chains from one sample in a study of PD-L1 blockade in urothelial cancer. Clones were sequenced by immunoSEQ multiplex PCR, and TCRdb holds only the in-frame ones, with some missing. The table includes 40,000 to 55,000 clones, around nine tenths detected once. Source: PBMCs, taken around atezolizumab (anti-PD-L1) treatment. Receptor source: a man aged 60 to 69 with urothelial cancer. CDR3s leave out the opening cysteine and the closing phenylalanine or tryptophan. Fields, in order: V gene, J gene, CDR3 protein.

V: TRBV30
J: TRBJ1-2
CDR3: AWTRMGEGYLNGYT

V: TRBV18
J: TRBJ2-7
CDR3: ASSPPGQGAYEQY

V: TRBV15
J: TRBJ2-3
CDR3: ATSSQTTGTMADTQY

V: TRBV5-4
J: TRBJ1-2
CDR3: ASSPDSYGYT

V: TRBV30
J: TRBJ2-6
CDR3: AWSLVSGANVLT

V: TRBV7-9
J: TRBJ1-1
CDR3: ASSLLSGGQSEAF

V: TRBV5-5
J: TRBJ2-3
CDR3: ASSQGSGIDTQY

V: TRBV18
J: TRBJ1-1
CDR3: ASSPSGGNTEAF

V: TRBV10-2
J: TRBJ2-1
CDR3: ASSESTGLAIYNEQF

V: TRBV6-5
J: TRBJ2-7
CDR3: ASSYSTPGYEQY

V: TRBV28
J: TRBJ2-7
CDR3: ASSFSGSGNEQY

V: TRBV6-5
J: TRBJ2-7
CDR3: ASTSGAGEQY

V: TRBV5-1
J: TRBJ2-1
CDR3: ASSLALLGGSYNEQF

V: TRBV6-5
J: TRBJ1-4
CDR3: ASSYSTGYNEKLF

V: TRBV19
J: TRBJ1-1
CDR3: ASSLRDRLNTEAF

V: TRBV5-4
J: TRBJ1-4
CDR3: ASSLGGEANEKLF

V: TRBV14
J: TRBJ2-3
CDR3: ASSQRNLRLATTDTQY

V: TRBV13
J: TRBJ2-5
CDR3: ASSLVGETQY

V: TRBV14
J: TRBJ1-2
CDR3: ASSHPRVRMDGYT

V: TRBV6-5
J: TRBJ1-6
CDR3: ASRFQGAGSPLH

V: TRBV4-3
J: TRBJ2-3
CDR3: ASSQFWDRELRDTQY

V: TRBV4-3
J: TRBJ2-3
CDR3: ASSQGFAGGADTQY

V: TRBV27
J: TRBJ2-3
CDR3: ASSLGGASTDTQY

V: TRBV28
J: TRBJ1-2
CDR3: ASSFPTGQSYGYT

V: TRBV19
J: TRBJ1-1
CDR3: ASSGRGVNTEAF

V: TRBV6-5
J: TRBJ1-6
CDR3: ASSRAGTGDSPLH

V: TRBV18
J: TRBJ1-1
CDR3: ASSPFGGTNTEAF

V: TRBV19
J: TRBJ1-4
CDR3: ASSRSDLTGGNEKLF

V: TRBV6-6
J: TRBJ2-7
CDR3: ASSQVGLGVYEQY

V: TRBV6-1
J: TRBJ2-7
CDR3: ASGDPGQGYEQY

V: TRBV7-8
J: TRBJ2-2
CDR3: ASSPGGSRNTGELF

V: TRBV9
J: TRBJ2-5
CDR3: ASTEGRLAGYETQY

V: TRBV5-4
J: TRBJ2-6
CDR3: ASSLPSGAGANVLT

V: TRBV9
J: TRBJ2-2
CDR3: ASTKRTSGSANTGELF

V: TRBV6-5
J: TRBJ1-3
CDR3: ASSRQDGNTIY

V: TRBV12-5
J: TRBJ2-3
CDR3: ASGLVPSTDTQY

V: TRBV5-1
J: TRBJ2-1
CDR3: ASSPEGVRGARENEQF

V: TRBV19
J: TRBJ1-5
CDR3: ASSPTGEGGGNQPQH

V: TRBV27
J: TRBJ1-5
CDR3: ASSRDSNQPQH

V: TRBV6-1
J: TRBJ2-1
CDR3: ASSESGQPYNEQF

V: TRBV4-2
J: TRBJ2-1
CDR3: ASSQEAGTSGGYYNEQF

V: TRBV15
J: TRBJ2-2
CDR3: ATSRGRTLDNTGELF

V: TRBV9
J: TRBJ1-1
CDR3: ASSVKLIGTEAF

V: TRBV11-2
J: TRBJ2-7
CDR3: ASSPGTGYEQY

V: TRBV5-1
J: TRBJ2-4
CDR3: ASSLAGEAKNIQY

V: TRBV4-1
J: TRBJ2-3
CDR3: ASSQELWPGGGNTQY

V: TRBV25-1
J: TRBJ2-2
CDR3: ASSSGTGGYTGELF

V: TRBV30
J: TRBJ2-5
CDR3: AWSPGLSSGAETQY

V: TRBV7-2
J: TRBJ2-1
CDR3: ASSLDGGSVSGEQF